This record covers a single T cell receptor beta chain. Its antigen remains unidentified. The record has no base qualities; no much larger clone is one base away. The germline V gene sets CDR1 to SNHLY and CDR2 to FYNNEI. The CDR3 contains 14 residues, cysteine and phenylalanine counted. Kept here is only the CDR3 DNA, which spans 42 bases and is read in frame from base 1. Deletion took 6 bases off V and 0 bases off J, with a span of 11 bases between the germline ends. The sample belongs to a study of shared clonotypes between healthy human individuals (dated by TCRdb to about 2020). For the study in its entirety: The cohort included a few men and a couple of women between 18 and 49 years of age. To increase sequencing depth and limit assay-specific biases, TCR repertoire library preparation and sequencing were carried out by different laboratories using diverse techniques. Leukapheresis yielded between about 0.85 and 10 billion PBMCs per donor. To estimate repertoire size and how much clonotype sharing occurs between individuals, the study deeply sequenced the blood TCR repertoires of 4 to 6 healthy adults. For each donor, three plates each were used for CD4 naive and CD4 memory, two plates were used for CD8 naive, and one plate was used for CD8 memory.

TCR CDR3 regions were amplified from genomic DNA by multiplex PCR using the deep immunoSEQ assay. Extracted genomic DNA from each cell subset was distributed evenly across all wells of several immunoSEQ 96-well plates, and each plate was treated as a replicate. For sorted subsets, each replicate PCR was loaded with roughly 190 ng genomic DNA, equivalent to 25,000 to 35,000 T cell genomes. Purified libraries were measured with a Qubit 3.0 fluorometer, size-checked on a Bioanalyzer 2100, and measured again with the KAPA Library Quantification kit. Each immunoSEQ 96-well plate was sequenced on its own single-read 150-cycle Illumina NextSeq 550 flow cell. In the original analysis: Because the immunoSEQ output included only junctional sequences and no quality scores, the filtering could not be the same as the filtering used for full-length reads. Sequences were annotated with PyIR, a Python wrapper for IgBLAST v1.9, using IMGT germline references to assign V/J genes and CDR3. Reads were filtered out if the reads had weak V/J assignments (E-value above 1e-6), no CDR3, stop codons, out-of-frame junctions, or ambiguous translated residues. V3J clonotypes were defined as sequences sharing an identical inferred V gene, J gene, and CDR3 amino acid sequence. Percentage overlap between repertoires was computed as shared unique clonotypes divided by the size of the smaller repertoire. Three approaches were used to assess repertoire richness: RTK rarefaction, the Chao1 estimator, and Recon v2.1 estimates of unobserved clonotypes. For all TCRbeta clonotypes obtained by the gDNA method from several donors, generation probabilities were computed with OLGA. TCRdb's version of the immuneACCESS table is confined to in-frame rearrangements and falls short of the full clone set. An unresolved V gene accounts for under half of the shortfall where checked; the remainder is of unknown origin. That table supplies the V and J calls and clone size; D and trimming were determined from the DNA. The sample table contains some 980,000 clones; only one count was recorded for roughly 72% of them. The leading ten clones occupy approximately 1.5% of the sample.

The paper as a whole reports these results and caveats: Pairwise subsampling indicated that sequencing depth was expected to affect the degree of clonotype sharing among donors. Higher generation probabilities were observed for clonotypes shared by all four sorted-subset donors than for non-shared clonotypes. Only blood was sampled, and tissue TCR repertoires likely differ from those in blood. The genetic and exposure-history diversity represented was limited by the small number of donors. About 5% of naive CD4, around 3.6% of naive CD8, approximately 2% of memory CD4, and 0.35% to 0.4% of memory CD8 clonotypes were shared across several donors. Estimated clonotype richness was generally larger for naive than for memory subsets. Even with the large sequencing depth, rarefaction of the sorted-subset datasets indicated that sequencing was incomplete.

The donors were healthy, HIV-negative adults with no recently reported acute infections or vaccinations. Every donor was a Caucasian adult living in Nashville, Tennessee, USA. CD4+ T cells were enriched by magnetic negative selection; naive cells were then positively selected on CD45RA, and the negative fraction formed the memory subset. Blood was collected by leukapheresis, and PBMCs were isolated by Ficoll-Histopaque density gradient centrifugation and then cryopreserved in liquid nitrogen vapor phase. Analytical flow cytometry was used to check the purity and quantity of each magnetically sorted T cell population. Genomic DNA was isolated from every sorted fraction and measured by UV absorbance on a Nanodrop 2000c.

Material: memory CD4+ T cells sorted from blood. The cell subset or site label corresponds to: CD45RA-negative fraction. The chain employs TRBV2 and TRBJ1-2; the D gene is unclear. This receptor was obtained from a man in his late teens or twenties in good health. The CDR3 sequence is CASSGGKANYGYTF. The DNA sequence follows: TGTGCCAGCAGCGGAGGGAAGGCTAACTATGGCTACACCTTC.